This T cell receptor (beta chain) is drawn from a study of blood T cell repertoires in COVID-19. The data were produced by immunoSEQ multiplex PCR, yet TCRdb's version contains in-frame clones alone and is incomplete. This table has roughly 230,000 clones, 90% appearing once. Germline lookup yields CDR1 SGHTA and CDR2 FQGNSA. The CDR3 runs 14 residues. Trimming took 1 base from V and 6 from J, leaving 10 bases between them. It was during active infection that Seattle patients were enrolled and then longitudinally followed. This chain uses TRBV7-2 with TRBJ1-5, with D unclear. The source is a woman in her fifties or sixties with COVID-19, enrolled during active disease. Specimen: peripheral blood. DNA for the CDR3: TGTGCCAGCAGCTTAGACTATGGAAGTCAGCCCCAGCATTTT. Its translation is CASSLDYGSQPQHF.